A single sample is the source of the 5 T cell receptor beta chains below, sequenced in a study of T cell responses to AZD1222 COVID-19 vaccine. Here immunoSEQ multiplex PCR was the method, and the copy in TCRdb shows in-frame clones only, minus some. The table lists under 150,000 clones, about 91% of them singletons, with around 2.7% in the top ten. The specimen comprised peripheral blood, sampled on day 0 of AZD1222 vaccination. These TCRs come from an adult in good health.

The CDR3 bases are TGCGCCAGCAGCTCCTTAGGCAGGGAAGGCACCGGGGAGCTGTTTTTT. Its translation: CASSSLGREGTGELFF. The J gene is TRBJ2-2, the V gene TRBV5-1; D possibly corresponds to TRBD1 (5 bases). The CDR3 has 16 amino acids. CDR1 and CDR2 from the germline V gene are SGHRS and YFSETQ. Trimming cost V 3 bases and J 4 bases, with 16 bases left between them.

The chain is built from TRBV4-2 and TRBJ2-2; TRBD1 agrees at 9 bases. V shed 0 bases and J 4 bases; nucleotides not matched to a gene: 6. Germline CDR1 is LGHNA and CDR2 is YNFKEQ. CDR3 length: 17 residues. This chain's CDR3 is CASSQDRDRVRTGELFF. The CDR3 DNA reads as TGTGCCAGCAGCCAAGATCGGGACAGGGTTCGCACCGGGGAGCTGTTTTTT.

V and J are TRBV28 and TRBJ1-1, with no clear D. Trimming stripped 5 bases from V and 9 bases from J, with 13 bases between. This CDR3 contains 12 residues. The germline V gene encodes CDR1 MDHEN and CDR2 SYDVKM. The CDR3 nucleotides read TGTGCCAGCAGTCCCCCGGTGAGTAAAGCTTTCTTT. It yields the protein CASSPPVSKAFF.

This sequence joins TRBV9 and TRBJ1-5; 10 bases line up with TRBD1. V lost 2 bases and J lost 5; bases outside the gene matches: 4. Germline V gene sequence: CDR1 SGDLS, CDR2 YYNGEE. This CDR3 comprises 15 residues. The CDR3 here is CASSVGTGVDQPQHF. CDR3 nucleotides: TGTGCCAGCAGCGTGGGGACAGGGGTAGATCAGCCCCAGCATTTT. The variable domain in full, completed from reference TRBV9 and TRBJ1-5, reads DSGVTQTPKHLITATGQRVTLRCSPRSGDLSVYWYQQSLDQGLQFLIQYYNGEERAKGNILERFSAQQFPDLHSELNLSSLELGDSALYFCASSVGTGVDQPQHFGDGTRLSIL.

A single count supports this clone. The V call is TRBV12-5, the J call TRBJ2-4; 7 nucleotides agree with TRBD1. Germline-derived CDR1 and CDR2 are LGHNT and FRNRAP. This CDR3 has 16 residues. V shed 0 bases, J shed 9 bases, and the junction held 11 bases outside the gene matches. In DNA, the CDR3 is TGTGCTAGTGGTTTGGTACGTTTGGGGACAGAGGGCATTCAGTACTTC. It encodes CASGLVRLGTEGIQYF.